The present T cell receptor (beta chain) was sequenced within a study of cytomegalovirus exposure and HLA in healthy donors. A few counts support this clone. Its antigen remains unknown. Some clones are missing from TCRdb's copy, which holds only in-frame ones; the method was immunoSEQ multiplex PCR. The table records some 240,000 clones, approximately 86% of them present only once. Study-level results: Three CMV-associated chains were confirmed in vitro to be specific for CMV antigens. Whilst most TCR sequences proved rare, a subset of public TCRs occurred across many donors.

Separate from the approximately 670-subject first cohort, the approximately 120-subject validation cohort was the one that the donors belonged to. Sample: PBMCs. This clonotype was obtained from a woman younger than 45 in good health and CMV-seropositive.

The CDR3 coding sequence is TGTGCCAGCAGTCGGGAAGTCAACACTGAAGCTTTCTTT. The encoded protein is CASSREVNTEAFF. The chain uses TRBV2 and TRBJ1-1; D gene uncertain. V dropped 5 bases and J dropped 2 bases, with 9 bases sitting between them. Per the germline V gene, CDR1 is SNHLY and CDR2 is FYNNEI. The CDR3 is 13 residues long.